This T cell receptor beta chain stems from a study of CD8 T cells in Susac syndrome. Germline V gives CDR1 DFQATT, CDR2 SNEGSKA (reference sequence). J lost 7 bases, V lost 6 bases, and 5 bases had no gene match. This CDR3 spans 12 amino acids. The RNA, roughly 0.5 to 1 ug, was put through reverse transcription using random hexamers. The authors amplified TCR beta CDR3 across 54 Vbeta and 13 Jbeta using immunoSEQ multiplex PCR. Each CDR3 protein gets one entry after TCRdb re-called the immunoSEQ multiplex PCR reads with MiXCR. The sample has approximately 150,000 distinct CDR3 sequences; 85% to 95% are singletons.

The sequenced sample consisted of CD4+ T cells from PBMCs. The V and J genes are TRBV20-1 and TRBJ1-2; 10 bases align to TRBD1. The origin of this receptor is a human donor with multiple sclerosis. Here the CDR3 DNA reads TGCAGTGCCGGGGACAGGGGAGTTGGCTACACCTTC. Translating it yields CSAGDRGVGYTF.